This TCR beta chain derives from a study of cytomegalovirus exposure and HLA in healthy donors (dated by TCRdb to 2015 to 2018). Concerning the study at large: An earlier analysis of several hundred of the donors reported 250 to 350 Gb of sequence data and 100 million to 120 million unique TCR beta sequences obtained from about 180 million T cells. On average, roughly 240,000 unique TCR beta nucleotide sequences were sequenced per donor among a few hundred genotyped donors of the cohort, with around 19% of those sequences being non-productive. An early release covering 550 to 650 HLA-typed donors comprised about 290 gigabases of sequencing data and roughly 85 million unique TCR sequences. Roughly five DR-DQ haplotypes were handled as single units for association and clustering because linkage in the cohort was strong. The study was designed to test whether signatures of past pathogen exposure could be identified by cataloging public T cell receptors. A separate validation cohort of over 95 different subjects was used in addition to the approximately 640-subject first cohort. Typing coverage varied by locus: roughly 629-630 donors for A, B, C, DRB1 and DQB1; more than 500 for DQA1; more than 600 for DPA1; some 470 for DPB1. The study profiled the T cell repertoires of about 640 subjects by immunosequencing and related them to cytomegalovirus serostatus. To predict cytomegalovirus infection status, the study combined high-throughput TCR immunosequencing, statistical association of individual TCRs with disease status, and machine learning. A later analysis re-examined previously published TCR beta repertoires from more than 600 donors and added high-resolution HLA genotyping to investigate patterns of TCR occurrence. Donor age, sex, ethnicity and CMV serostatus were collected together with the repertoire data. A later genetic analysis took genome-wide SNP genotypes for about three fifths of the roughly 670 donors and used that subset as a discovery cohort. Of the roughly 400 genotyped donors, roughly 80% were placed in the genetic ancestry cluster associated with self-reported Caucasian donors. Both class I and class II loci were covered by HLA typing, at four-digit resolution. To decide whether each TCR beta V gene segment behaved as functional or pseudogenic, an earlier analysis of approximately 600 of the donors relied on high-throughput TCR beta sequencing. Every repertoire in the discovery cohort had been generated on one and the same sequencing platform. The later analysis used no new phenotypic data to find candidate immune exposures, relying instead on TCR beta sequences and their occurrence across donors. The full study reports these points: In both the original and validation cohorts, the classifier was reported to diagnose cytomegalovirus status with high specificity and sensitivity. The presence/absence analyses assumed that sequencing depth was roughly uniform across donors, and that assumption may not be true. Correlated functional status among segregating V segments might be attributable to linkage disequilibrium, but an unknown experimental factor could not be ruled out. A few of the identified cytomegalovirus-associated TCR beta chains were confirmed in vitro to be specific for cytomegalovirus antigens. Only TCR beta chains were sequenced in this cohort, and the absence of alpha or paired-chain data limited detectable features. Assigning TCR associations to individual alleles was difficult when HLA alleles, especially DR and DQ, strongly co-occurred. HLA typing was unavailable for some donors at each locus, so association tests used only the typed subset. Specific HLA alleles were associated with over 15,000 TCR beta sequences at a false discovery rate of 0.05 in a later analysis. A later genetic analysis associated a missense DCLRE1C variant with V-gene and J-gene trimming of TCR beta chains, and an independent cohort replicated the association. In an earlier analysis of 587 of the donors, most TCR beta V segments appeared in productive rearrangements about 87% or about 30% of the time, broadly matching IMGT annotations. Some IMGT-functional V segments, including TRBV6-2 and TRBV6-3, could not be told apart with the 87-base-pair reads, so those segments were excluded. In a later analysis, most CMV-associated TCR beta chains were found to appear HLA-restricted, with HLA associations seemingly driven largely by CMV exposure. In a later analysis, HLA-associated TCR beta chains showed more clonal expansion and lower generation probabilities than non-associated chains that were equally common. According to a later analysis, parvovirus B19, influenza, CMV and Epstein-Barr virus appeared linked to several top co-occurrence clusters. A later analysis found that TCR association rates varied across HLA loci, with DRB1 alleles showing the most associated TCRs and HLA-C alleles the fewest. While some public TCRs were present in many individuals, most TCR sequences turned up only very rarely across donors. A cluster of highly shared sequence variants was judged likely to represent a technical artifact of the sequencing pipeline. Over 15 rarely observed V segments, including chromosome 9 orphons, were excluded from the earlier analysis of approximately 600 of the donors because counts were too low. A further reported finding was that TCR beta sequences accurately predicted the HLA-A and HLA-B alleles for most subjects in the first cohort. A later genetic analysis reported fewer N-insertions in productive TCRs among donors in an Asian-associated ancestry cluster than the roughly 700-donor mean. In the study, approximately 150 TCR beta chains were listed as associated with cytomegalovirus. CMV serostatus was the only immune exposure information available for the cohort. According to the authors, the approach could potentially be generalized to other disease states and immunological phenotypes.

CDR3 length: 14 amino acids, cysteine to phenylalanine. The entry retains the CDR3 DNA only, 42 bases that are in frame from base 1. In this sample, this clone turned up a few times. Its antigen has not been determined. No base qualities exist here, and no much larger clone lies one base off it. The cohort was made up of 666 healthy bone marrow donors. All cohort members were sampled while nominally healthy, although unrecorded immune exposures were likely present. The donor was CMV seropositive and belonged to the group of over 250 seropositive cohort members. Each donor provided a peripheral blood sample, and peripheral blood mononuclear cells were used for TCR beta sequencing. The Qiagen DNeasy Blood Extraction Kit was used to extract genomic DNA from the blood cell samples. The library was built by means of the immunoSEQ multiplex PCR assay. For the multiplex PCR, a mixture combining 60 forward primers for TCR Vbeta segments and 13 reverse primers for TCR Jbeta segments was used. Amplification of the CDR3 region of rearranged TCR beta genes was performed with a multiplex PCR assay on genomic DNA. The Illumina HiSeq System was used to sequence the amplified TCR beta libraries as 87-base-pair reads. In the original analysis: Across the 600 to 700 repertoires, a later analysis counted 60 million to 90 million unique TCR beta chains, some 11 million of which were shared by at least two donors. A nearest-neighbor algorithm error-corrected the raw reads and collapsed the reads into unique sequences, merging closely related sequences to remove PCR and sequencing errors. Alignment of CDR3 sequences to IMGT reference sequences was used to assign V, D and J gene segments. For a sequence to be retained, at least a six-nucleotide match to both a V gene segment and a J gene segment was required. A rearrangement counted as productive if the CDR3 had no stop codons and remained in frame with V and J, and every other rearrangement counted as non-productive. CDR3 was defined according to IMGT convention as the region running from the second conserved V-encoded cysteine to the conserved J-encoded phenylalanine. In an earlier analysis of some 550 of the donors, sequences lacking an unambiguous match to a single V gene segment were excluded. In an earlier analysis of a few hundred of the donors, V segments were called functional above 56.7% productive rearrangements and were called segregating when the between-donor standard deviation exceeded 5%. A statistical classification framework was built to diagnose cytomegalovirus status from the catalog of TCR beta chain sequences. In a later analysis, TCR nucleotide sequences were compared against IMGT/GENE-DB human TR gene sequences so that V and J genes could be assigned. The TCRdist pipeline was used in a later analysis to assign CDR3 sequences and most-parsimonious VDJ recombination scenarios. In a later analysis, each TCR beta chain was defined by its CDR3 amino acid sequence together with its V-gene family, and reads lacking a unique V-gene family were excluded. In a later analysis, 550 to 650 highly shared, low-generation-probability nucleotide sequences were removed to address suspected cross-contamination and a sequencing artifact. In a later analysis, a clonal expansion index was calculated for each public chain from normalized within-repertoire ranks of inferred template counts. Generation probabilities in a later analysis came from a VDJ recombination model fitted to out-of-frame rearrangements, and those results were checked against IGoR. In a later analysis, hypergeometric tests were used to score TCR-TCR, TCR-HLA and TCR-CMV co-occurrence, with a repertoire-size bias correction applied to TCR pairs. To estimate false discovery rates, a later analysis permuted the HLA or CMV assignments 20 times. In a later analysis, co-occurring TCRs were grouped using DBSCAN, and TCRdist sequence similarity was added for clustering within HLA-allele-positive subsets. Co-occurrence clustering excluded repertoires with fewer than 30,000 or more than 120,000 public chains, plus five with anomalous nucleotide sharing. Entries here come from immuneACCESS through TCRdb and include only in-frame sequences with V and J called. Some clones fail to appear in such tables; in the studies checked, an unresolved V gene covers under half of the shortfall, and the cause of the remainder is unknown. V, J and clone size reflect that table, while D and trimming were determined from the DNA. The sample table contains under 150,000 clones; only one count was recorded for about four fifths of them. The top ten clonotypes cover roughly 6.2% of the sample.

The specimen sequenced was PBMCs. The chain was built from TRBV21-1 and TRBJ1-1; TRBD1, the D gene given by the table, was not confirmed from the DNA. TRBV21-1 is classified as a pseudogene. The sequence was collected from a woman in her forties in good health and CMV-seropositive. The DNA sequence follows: TGTGCCAGCAGCAAAGGCAGGGGGCGGACTGAAGCTTTCTTT. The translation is CASSKGRGRTEAFF.